The rows below give T cell receptor beta chains drawn from one sample of a study of T cells in Graves' hyperthyroidism and ophthalmopathy. TCRdb analysed the multiplex PCR reads with MiXCR anew, one entry per CDR3 protein. Of about 400,000 distinct CDR3 sequences listed, approximately 14% are singletons. The sequenced material came from blood. These receptors were obtained from a woman younger than 35 with Graves' hyperthyroidism. Each CDR3 is given with its conserved first and last residue. A D gene is named only where the DNA matches it firmly. Where a row states a size, it is once, few, many or the class of an expanded clone; other rows omit it.

size,D,V,J,DNA,CDR3
many,TRBD1,TRBV27,TRBJ2-1,TGTGCCAGCAGTCGGGACAGGGGGTTCAATGAGCAGTTCTTC,CASSRDRGFNEQFF
NA,NA,TRBV3-1,TRBJ2-2,TGTGCCAGCAGCCCCCGGGGCCTGGGTTCCACCGGGGAGCTGTTTTTT,CASSPRGLGSTGELFF
many,NA,TRBV2,TRBJ2-3,TGTGCCAGCAACCTTGGCGGGCAAGGTACGCAGTATTTT,CASNLGGQGTQYF
many,NA,TRBV5-1,TRBJ2-7,TGCGCCAGCAGCTTGGCCTACGGGGGTTCGAGGGCCTACGAGCAGTACTTC,CASSLAYGGSRAYEQYF
many,TRBD2,TRBV24-1,TRBJ2-3,TGTGCCACCGCCGGAACCCGGACTAGCGGGAGCACAGATACGCAGTATTTT,CATAGTRTSGSTDTQYF
NA,TRBD2,TRBV10-2,TRBJ2-3,TGCGCCAGCAAGGCTAGCGGGCCGCCAGATACGCAGTATTTT,CASKASGPPDTQYF
NA,TRBD1,TRBV20-1,TRBJ1-6,TGCAGTGCCAAGAGACAGGGTCCCTCACCCCTCCACTTT,CSAKRQGPSPLHF
few,NA,TRBV15,TRBJ1-4,TGTGCCACCAGCAGAGATAAGCCCGGGGAAAAACTGTTTTTT,CATSRDKPGEKLFF
NA,TRBD1,TRBV29-1,TRBJ2-3,TGCAGCGCCGCCCCTGGGACAGGGGGCGAAGATACGCAGTATTTT,CSAAPGTGGEDTQYF
few,NA,TRBV28,TRBJ2-3,TGTGCCAGCAAACAAGATACGCAGTATTTT,CASKQDTQYF
many,TRBD2,TRBV27,TRBJ2-7,TGTGCCAGCAGTATAGGACTAGCGGGAGTCTACGAGCAGTACTTC,CASSIGLAGVYEQYF
many,NA,TRBV4-1,TRBJ2-7,TGCGCCAGCAGCCAAGTGGACTTGGGAGTCATCTCCTACGAGCAGTACTTC,CASSQVDLGVISYEQYF
few,NA,TRBV11-2,TRBJ2-3,TGTGCCAGCAGCTTAGGGGCAGACACAGATACGCAGTATTTT,CASSLGADTDTQYF
few,TRBD1,TRBV20-1,TRBJ1-4,TGCAGTGCTAGACCTTCAGGGGGCGGTGAAAAACTGTTTTTT,CSARPSGGGEKLFF
many,NA,TRBV24-1,TRBJ2-5,TGTGCCACCAGTGATTTTACTCGAGGGTACCAAGAGACCCAGTACTTC,CATSDFTRGYQETQYF
NA,NA,TRBV12-3/TRBV12-4,TRBJ1-5,TGTGCCAGCAGTTTAGCCCTGGACGGCGCAATGAGGCCCCAGCATTTT,CASSLALDGAMRPQHF
NA,NA,TRBV6-1,TRBJ1-2,TGTGCCAGCAGCAACCTGACAGGACAACGGTATGGCTACACCTTC,CASSNLTGQRYGYTF
NA,NA,TRBV5-1,TRBJ2-5,TGCGCCAGCAGCGCCGGAGAGGTCGGGGGGCAGACCCAGTACTTC,CASSAGEVGGQTQYF
many,NA,TRBV20-1,TRBJ2-3,TGCAGTGCTAAGAGGGGCACAGATACGCAGTATTTT,CSAKRGTDTQYF
many,NA,TRBV11-2,TRBJ2-5,TGTGCCAGCAGCTTACTACCTAAGGGGGTGGGGACCCAGTACTTC,CASSLLPKGVGTQYF
many,NA,TRBV28,TRBJ2-7,TGTGCCAGCTCAGCCCAACCATTCTACGAGCAGTACTTC,CASSAQPFYEQYF
NA,NA,TRBV6-1,TRBJ2-3,TGTGCCAACCCTACCGGATCGCAGTATTTT,CANPTGSQYF
many,TRBD2,TRBV11-3,TRBJ2-1,TGTGCCAGCAGCTCGTTAGCGGGAGGTAATGAGCAGTTCTTC,CASSSLAGGNEQFF
NA,TRBD2,TRBV28,TRBJ2-2,TGTGCCAGCAGCCTGGGACTAGCGGGAATTAGGACCGGGGAGCTGTTTTTT,CASSLGLAGIRTGELFF
few,NA,TRBV13,TRBJ2-1,TGTGCCAGCAGCTCCACCTTGCGGGATGACAATGAGCAGTTCTTC,CASSSTLRDDNEQFF
NA,TRBD2,TRBV24-1,TRBJ2-1,TGTGCCACCAGTGGAGCTAGCGGCCAAAAGGGCTACAATGAGCAGTTCTTC,CATSGASGQKGYNEQFF
many,NA,TRBV6-2/TRBV6-3,TRBJ1-1,TGTGCCAGCAGTTACACTGAGAACACTGAAGCTTTCTTT,CASSYTENTEAFF
few,NA,TRBV20-1,TRBJ1-5,TGCAGTGCTATTCTGGACAACTATCAGCCCCAGCATTTT,CSAILDNYQPQHF
many,NA,TRBV5-1,TRBJ2-5,TGCGCCAGCAGCTTGCCGCAGTGGACCAAAGAGACCCAGTACTTC,CASSLPQWTKETQYF
NA,TRBD1,TRBV15,TRBJ2-2,TGTGCCACCAGCACAGACAGGGGGGGCGGGGAGCTGTTTTTT,CATSTDRGGGELFF
NA,TRBD1,TRBV4-1,TRBJ1-1,TGCGCCAGCAGCCAAGCAACCGGGACAGGGGAAACTGAAGCTTTCTTT,CASSQATGTGETEAFF
few,NA,TRBV24-1,TRBJ2-7,TGTGCCACCCACGGGACAAGATCCTACGAGCAGTACTTC,CATHGTRSYEQYF
many,TRBD2,TRBV20-1,TRBJ2-1,TGCAGTGCTAGTCACCTAGCGGGAGAGTGGAATGAGCAGTTCTTC,CSASHLAGEWNEQFF
many,NA,TRBV18,TRBJ2-5,TGTGCCAGCTCACCCCGAGCGGTCGAACAAGAGACCCAGTACTTC,CASSPRAVEQETQYF
few,NA,TRBV29-1,TRBJ1-2,TGCAGCGTTGAAGGTAGATCCGGACAGCTTTATGGCTACACCTTC,CSVEGRSGQLYGYTF
many,NA,TRBV9,TRBJ1-1,TGTGCCAGCAGCGATGCCCGGACACTTGAGGACACTGAAGCTTTCTTT,CASSDARTLEDTEAFF
NA,NA,TRBV20-1,TRBJ2-7,TGCAGTGCTAGTGGTGGGGTAAGCTACGAGCAGTACTTC,CSASGGVSYEQYF
NA,NA,TRBV5-1,TRBJ1-2,TGCGCCAGCAGCTTGGATACCTACTATGGCTACACCTTC,CASSLDTYYGYTF
few,NA,TRBV6-2/TRBV6-3,TRBJ2-7,TGTGCCAGCAGTTTACAAGGACGCGAGCAGTACTTC,CASSLQGREQYF
NA,TRBD1,TRBV10-1,TRBJ2-2,TGCGCCAGCAGTGGACAGGGAAAGGGCGCCGGGGAGCTGTTTTTT,CASSGQGKGAGELFF
NA,TRBD2,TRBV9,TRBJ2-1,TGTGCCAGCAGCAGGGAGGGTGCTGCCTACAATGAGCAGTTCTTC,CASSREGAAYNEQFF
few,TRBD2,TRBV3-1,TRBJ2-3,TGCGCCAGCAGCCAAGCGGGGGGAGATACGCAGTATTTT,CASSQAGGDTQYF
many,TRBD1,TRBV6-1,TRBJ1-5,TGTGCCAGCAGTGAACTTAGGACAGGACAGCCCCAGCATTTT,CASSELRTGQPQHF
few,TRBD1,TRBV28,TRBJ1-1,TGTGCCAGTGTTACAGACAGGGTAGGCACTGAAGCTTTCTTT,CASVTDRVGTEAFF
few,NA,TRBV6-5,TRBJ1-2,TGTGCCAGCAGTTATGAGGGGTCGGGAGGCTACACCTTC,CASSYEGSGGYTF
few,TRBD1,TRBV6-5,TRBJ2-7,TGTGCCAGCAGTTACTCGAGGTCGGCAGGGGGATACGAGCAGTACTTC,CASSYSRSAGGYEQYF
many,NA,TRBV3-1,TRBJ1-2,TGTGCCAGCAGCCAAGGACAGGCCAACTATGGCTACACCTTC,CASSQGQANYGYTF
few,NA,TRBV12-3/TRBV12-4,TRBJ1-4,TGTGCCAGCAGTCCTGGGAGGCGTGATTTGGGTGAAAAACTGTTTTTT,CASSPGRRDLGEKLFF
many,NA,TRBV7-2,TRBJ1-1,TGTGCCAGCAGCTTGCCTCAGGGAATGAACACTGAAGCTTTCTTT,CASSLPQGMNTEAFF
many,NA,TRBV7-2,TRBJ1-1,TGTGCCAGCAGCTTTTTTAACGAGGGCTCTGGTGAAGCTTTCTTT,CASSFFNEGSGEAFF
few,NA,TRBV7-6,TRBJ2-3,TGTGCCAGCAGCTTAGAGGGGGTAAATCGCGGGGGCAGGACAGATACGCAGTATTTT,CASSLEGVNRGGRTDTQYF
few,TRBD1,TRBV13,TRBJ1-2,TGTGCCAGCAGCTTACTACAGGGGGCGGGTAACTATGGCTACACCTTC,CASSLLQGAGNYGYTF